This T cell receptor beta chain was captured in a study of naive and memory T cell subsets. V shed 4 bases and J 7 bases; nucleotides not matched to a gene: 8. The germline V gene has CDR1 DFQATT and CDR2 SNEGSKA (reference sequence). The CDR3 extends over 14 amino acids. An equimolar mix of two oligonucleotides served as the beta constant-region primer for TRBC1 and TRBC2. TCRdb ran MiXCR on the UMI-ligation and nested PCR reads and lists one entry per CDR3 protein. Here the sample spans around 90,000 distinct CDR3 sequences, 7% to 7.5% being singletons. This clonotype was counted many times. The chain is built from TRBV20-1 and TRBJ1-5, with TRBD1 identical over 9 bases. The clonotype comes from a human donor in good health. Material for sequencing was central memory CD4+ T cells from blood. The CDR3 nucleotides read TGCAGTGCTACACCGGGACAGGGACTCCAGCCCCAGCATTTT. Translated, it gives CSATPGQGLQPQHF.